The rows below give T cell receptor beta chains drawn from one sample of a study of radiotherapy plus CTLA-4 blockade in lung cancer. Clones were read by immunoSEQ multiplex PCR, and TCRdb kept only the in-frame ones, dropping some. Counted here are 75,000 to 95,000 clones, about two thirds occurring once; the ten biggest clones make up 11% to 15%. The sequencing here drew on peripheral blood, taken from a patient treated with radiotherapy plus ipilimumab. Receptor source: a human donor with non-small cell lung cancer that progressed on radiotherapy plus ipilimumab. The CDR3 runs from the conserved cysteine through the conserved F or W. A D gene is named only where the DNA matches it firmly. Size is omitted from some rows. Given values are once, few, many or a class for expanded clones.

abundance	j_gene	d_gene	v_gene	CDR3nt	CDR3aa
once	TRBJ1-5	NA	TRBV7-6	TGTGCCAGCAGCTTAGCGGCCAATCAGCCCCAGCATTTT	CASSLAANQPQHF
NA	TRBJ1-3	NA	TRBV5-6	TGTGCCAGCTCGCGGGGGAAGAGGGGAAACACCATATATTTT	CASSRGKRGNTIYF
NA	TRBJ2-3	TRBD2	TRBV9	TGTGCCAGCAGCGCGGGATTGGCTAGCGGGGGGACAGATACGCAGTATTTT	CASSAGLASGGTDTQYF
NA	TRBJ1-4	TRBD1	TRBV7-6	TGTGCCAGCAGCACTCGACAGGGGGTAAAACTGTTTTTT	CASSTRQGVKLFF
once	TRBJ1-1	NA	TRBV29-1	TGCAGCGTTGTGGGTGGACTCACAAATGAAGCTTTCTTT	CSVVGGLTNEAFF
once	TRBJ1-2	TRBD1	TRBV5-1	TGCGCCAGCAGCTTCGTCAGGGGGACTAACTATGGCTACACCTTC	CASSFVRGTNYGYTF
NA	TRBJ2-3	NA	TRBV4-3	TGCGCCAGCAGCCAAGAATGGGGGGATACGCAGTATTTT	CASSQEWGDTQYF
NA	TRBJ1-4	NA	TRBV7-8	TGTGCCAGCAGCTTAGGGACAGCCGAAAAACTGTTTTTT	CASSLGTAEKLFF
NA	TRBJ2-1	NA	TRBV6-5	TGTGCCAGCAGTTACATGGGTCTTGAGCAGTTCTTC	CASSYMGLEQFF
NA	TRBJ2-3	TRBD2	TRBV9	TGTGCCAGCAGCGCCGGGACTAGCGGGAGAAGGAGCACAGATACGCAGTATTTT	CASSAGTSGRRSTDTQYF
NA	TRBJ1-2	NA	TRBV5-1	TGCGCCAGCAGCTTGGCTGCGACGAACTATGGCTACACCTTC	CASSLAATNYGYTF
NA	TRBJ2-1	TRBD2	TRBV27	TGTGCCAGCAGTTTGAGTAGCGGGAGTTACAATGAGCAGTTCTTC	CASSLSSGSYNEQFF
NA	TRBJ2-5	NA	TRBV5-4	TGTGCCAGCAGCTTGGACAGGAAAGAGACCCAGTACTTC	CASSLDRKETQYF
NA	TRBJ2-2	NA	TRBV10-3	TGTGCCATCAGACCCACCGGCGGAGAGACCGGGGAGCTGTTTTTT	CAIRPTGGETGELFF
NA	TRBJ1-1	NA	TRBV28	TGTGCCAGCAGCCCGGAGTACAGGGAGTTGAACACTGAAGCTTTCTTT	CASSPEYRELNTEAFF
few	TRBJ1-6	NA	TRBV7-9	TGTGCCAGCAGAGGACAGAATAATTCACCCCTCCACTTT	CASRGQNNSPLHF
NA	TRBJ1-4	TRBD1	TRBV7-2	TGTGCCAGTGGACAGGTGCTAAATGAAAAACTGTTTTTT	CASGQVLNEKLFF
NA	TRBJ2-1	TRBD2	TRBV2	TGTGCCAGCAGTGAACCCTTAAGACTAGCGGGAGGGAGTAATGAGCAGTTCTTC	CASSEPLRLAGGSNEQFF
NA	TRBJ2-7	TRBD2	TRBV6-6	TGTGCCAGCAGCAGGACTAGTACCTACGAGCAGTACTTC	CASSRTSTYEQYF
NA	TRBJ2-1	NA	TRBV2	TGTGCCAGCAGTGATCGCTTAAATGAGCAGTTCTTC	CASSDRLNEQFF
NA	TRBJ1-1	TRBD1	TRBV29-1	TGCAGCGTTCGCGGGGGACAGGTGGAGGGAGCTTTCTTT	CSVRGGQVEGAFF
NA	TRBJ2-3	NA	TRBV9	TGTGCCAGCAGCGTAGGGGAAAGGGTCACAGATACGCAGTATTTT	CASSVGERVTDTQYF
NA	TRBJ1-1	NA	TRBV6-4	TGTGCCAGCAGTGGCGAGGGTGGTGAAGCTTTCTTT	CASSGEGGEAFF
NA	TRBJ1-5	TRBD1	TRBV6-5	TGTGCCAGCAGTTTAAGCTGGACAGGGAATCAGCCCCAGCATTTT	CASSLSWTGNQPQHF
NA	TRBJ1-2	NA	TRBV5-1	TGCGCCAGCAGCTTGAGGGGGGCTGGCTACACCTTC	CASSLRGAGYTF
NA	TRBJ1-3	TRBD1	TRBV6-1	TGTGCCAGCAGTGGCTCAGGGGGCTCTGGAAACACCATATATTTT	CASSGSGGSGNTIYF
NA	TRBJ1-6	TRBD1	TRBV2	TGTGCCAGCAGGACGGGACAGATTAATTCACCCCTCCACTTT	CASRTGQINSPLHF
NA	TRBJ2-1	TRBD2	TRBV15	TGTGCCACCAGCGGCTGGACTAGCGGGAGAACTGAGCAGTTCTTC	CATSGWTSGRTEQFF
once	TRBJ1-2	NA	TRBV9	TGTGCCAGCAGCAGGGAAGGCGCTGTCTATGGCTACACCTTC	CASSREGAVYGYTF
NA	TRBJ1-6	NA	TRBV30	TGTGCCTGGAGTGGAGGGGAGAATTCACCCCTCCACTTT	CAWSGGENSPLHF
NA	TRBJ1-2	TRBD1	TRBV6-7	TGTGCCAGCAGTTACCCCGACAGGGCTGTTGGCTACACCTTC	CASSYPDRAVGYTF
NA	TRBJ1-4	NA	TRBV19	TGTGCCAGCAACCCGGGGGTAAATGAAAAACTGTTTTTT	CASNPGVNEKLFF
NA	TRBJ2-5	TRBD1	TRBV5-1	TGCGCCAGCAGCTTGGGGGACAGAATGACAAAAGAGACCCAGTACTTC	CASSLGDRMTKETQYF
NA	TRBJ2-2	TRBD2	TRBV7-3	TGTGCCAGCAGCTTAACGCCCGGGACTACGGTCACCGGGGAGCTGTTTTTT	CASSLTPGTTVTGELFF
many	TRBJ2-7	NA	TRBV28	TGTGCCAGCCTCCCCCGGGACATTCCCTACGAGCAGTACTTC	CASLPRDIPYEQYF
NA	TRBJ2-1	TRBD2	TRBV7-9	TGTGCCAGCAGCTTGGCGGGGGGGCGAGAGGAGCAGTTCTTC	CASSLAGGREEQFF
NA	TRBJ2-5	NA	TRBV2	TGTGCCAGCAGTGAAGCGAGAAAAGAGACCCAGTACTTC	CASSEARKETQYF
NA	TRBJ1-1	TRBD1	TRBV6-1	TGTGCCAGCAGAACAGGGGCAGAAGCTTTCTTT	CASRTGAEAFF
NA	TRBJ1-3	NA	TRBV30	TGTGCCTGGAGTCCGGGCGGGACGGAGGGAAACACCATATATTTT	CAWSPGGTEGNTIYF
few	TRBJ1-6	NA	TRBV15	TGTGCCACCAGCAGCCTCACTTCACCCCTCCACTTT	CATSSLTSPLHF
NA	TRBJ1-6	NA	TRBV30	TGTGCCTGGAGTCCCCAGGGCGGCTATAATTCACCCCTCCACTTT	CAWSPQGGYNSPLHF
few	TRBJ1-6	NA	TRBV4-1	TGCGCCAGCAGCCAAGTTAGGTCTTCACCCCTCCACTTT	CASSQVRSSPLHF
NA	TRBJ2-7	NA	TRBV7-8	TGTGCCAGCAGCTTAGCGGCTTCATGGATCAGGGACAACCTCTACGAGCAGTACTTC	CASSLAASWIRDNLYEQYF
few	TRBJ2-5	TRBD2	TRBV5-1	TGCGCCAGCGGCCGGCGGGAGAAGGCGGAGACCCAGTACTTC	CASGRREKAETQYF
NA	TRBJ2-1	NA	TRBV18	TGTGCCAGCTCACCACTCGGAGAAGGTGAGCAGTTCTTC	CASSPLGEGEQFF
NA	TRBJ2-5	TRBD2	TRBV28	TGTGCCAGCACTAAGAGTGCGGGGGTGGGTGAGACCCAGTACTTC	CASTKSAGVGETQYF
NA	TRBJ2-1	TRBD1	TRBV4-2	TGTGCCAGCAGCCAAATCCGGACAGGGTCGACCTACAATGAGCAGTTCTTC	CASSQIRTGSTYNEQFF
NA	TRBJ1-1	NA	TRBV4-2	TGTGCCAGCAGCCGTGAGGCGGGACAACAGTCACAAGCTTTCTTT	CASSREAGQQSQAFF
few	TRBJ2-1	NA	TRBV28	TGTGCCAGCAGTTTATCGCTACTGTCGGCTGAGCAGTTCTTC	CASSLSLLSAEQFF
NA	TRBJ2-2	NA	TRBV9	TGTGCCAGCAGCGTAGGGGGTTTAACCGGGGAGCTGTTTTTT	CASSVGGLTGELFF
NA	TRBJ1-3	NA	TRBV2	TGTGCCAGCAGTTACACCTACTCTGGAAACACCATATATTTT	CASSYTYSGNTIYF
NA	TRBJ1-2	NA	TRBV5-1	TGCGCCAGCAGCCAAGATTTCGGAGGGGGTGGTGGCTACACCTTC	CASSQDFGGGGGYTF
NA	TRBJ2-1	TRBD2	TRBV5-1	TGCGCCAGCAGCTTGGGACTAGCGGGACGCAATGAGCAGTTCTTC	CASSLGLAGRNEQFF
NA	TRBJ1-1	TRBD1	TRBV11-2	TGTGCCAGCAGCTCCACAGGGGCGAACACTGAAGCTTTCTTT	CASSSTGANTEAFF
NA	TRBJ1-2	NA	TRBV28	TGTGCCAGCAGGAGGGTTGAGTATGGCTACACCTTC	CASRRVEYGYTF
NA	TRBJ2-2	TRBD1	TRBV6-1	TGTGCCAGCAGTGAACAGGGGGAGATCAACACCGGGGAGCTGTTTTTT	CASSEQGEINTGELFF
few	TRBJ1-2	NA	TRBV9	TGTGCCAGCAGCCCCCACAGAGCGGAGGTCTATGGCTACACCTTC	CASSPHRAEVYGYTF
NA	TRBJ2-3	NA	TRBV11-2	TGTGCCAGCAGCTTAGGCGGGCCGGCAGATACGCAGTATTTT	CASSLGGPADTQYF
NA	TRBJ2-7	NA	TRBV15	TGTGCCACCAGCCCCAAGTCCGGGGCCCCCCACGAGCAGTACTTC	CATSPKSGAPHEQYF